These T cell receptor beta chains were read from a single sample in a study of T cells in Graves' hyperthyroidism and ophthalmopathy. TCRdb reprocessed the multiplex PCR reads via MiXCR and lists one record per CDR3 protein. The repertoire holds 400,000 to 550,000 distinct CDR3 sequences, around 22% seen once, with 10% to 12% in the top ten. The sample taken for sequencing was blood. Source of these receptors: a woman in her 30s with Graves' ophthalmopathy. CDR3s include the opening cysteine and the closing phenylalanine or tryptophan. The order of the fields is CDR3 length, clone size, V gene, J gene, D gene, CDR3 DNA, CDR3 protein. D genes are given only for firm matches. Only some rows state a clone size, as once, few, many or a class for expanded clones.

14,.,TRBV12-3/TRBV12-4,TRBJ2-7,.,TGTGCCAGCAGTTTTCCCGGGGTGGACTACGAGCAGTACTTC,CASSFPGVDYEQYF
12,.,TRBV29-1,TRBJ1-5,.,TGCAGCGTTGGGGGGGCCGAGGAGCCCCAGCATTTT,CSVGGAEEPQHF
17,.,TRBV7-2,TRBJ2-7,.,TGTGCCAGCAGCTTAGCAATCCAGCGGGCCAACTCCTACGAGCAGTACTTC,CASSLAIQRANSYEQYF
15,once,TRBV6-5,TRBJ1-2,TRBD1,TGTGCCAGCAGTTACTCCGACAGGGCCGATTATGGCTACACCTTC,CASSYSDRADYGYTF
16,many,TRBV11-1,TRBJ2-5,.,TGTGCCAGCAGCTTAGAAGGCCCGGGCCGAATGGAGACCCAGTACTTC,CASSLEGPGRMETQYF
14,many,TRBV29-1,TRBJ1-3,TRBD1,TGCAGCGTCGCGACAGGGATGCTGTATCACACCATATATTTT,CSVATGMLYHTIYF
14,.,TRBV29-1,TRBJ1-1,.,TGCAGCGTTGAAGATGGGAGGGTTTGGACTGAAGCTTTCTTT,CSVEDGRVWTEAFF
15,many,TRBV6-1,TRBJ1-5,.,TGTGCCAGCACCCCGGGACGGTTTAGCAATCAGCCCCAGCATTTT,CASTPGRFSNQPQHF
16,.,TRBV30,TRBJ1-1,.,TGTGCCTGGGCACCTTGGTCGGGTCTCCTGAACACTGAAGCTTTCTTT,CAWAPWSGLLNTEAFF
15,few,TRBV19,TRBJ2-5,.,TGTGCCAGTAGTATCCCAAATCTTGGAAAAGAGACCCAGTACTTC,CASSIPNLGKETQYF
15,few,TRBV6-9,TRBJ2-7,.,TGTGCCAGCAGTCACCAGGGGACGTTCTTGGACGAGCAGTACTTC,CASSHQGTFLDEQYF
14,many,TRBV7-9,TRBJ1-1,.,TGTGCCAGCAGCCCTATTACCACGAACACTGAAGCTTTCTTT,CASSPITTNTEAFF
13,many,TRBV6-5,TRBJ1-5,.,TGTGCCAGCAGTCTCTCAGAGAATCAGCCCCAGCATTTT,CASSLSENQPQHF
15,.,TRBV9,TRBJ2-7,.,TGTGCCAGCAGCTCGTCGGGCTACGACTCCTACGAGCAGTACTTC,CASSSSGYDSYEQYF
13,.,TRBV12-3/TRBV12-4,TRBJ1-2,TRBD1,TGTGCCAGCAGTTTCGAGGGGGCGAACGGCTACACCTTC,CASSFEGANGYTF
15,.,TRBV27,TRBJ1-5,.,TGTGCCAGCAGTCCGGCGGGGAATAGCAATCAGCCCCAGCATTTT,CASSPAGNSNQPQHF
12,many,TRBV5-1,TRBJ1-1,.,TGCGCCAGCAGCACTCGGGGGACTGAAGCTTTCTTT,CASSTRGTEAFF
13,many,TRBV28,TRBJ1-6,.,TGTGCCAGCAGGGATCGGGGGAGTTCACCCCTCCACTTT,CASRDRGSSPLHF
13,few,TRBV6-1,TRBJ2-7,.,TGTGCCAGCAGTGAGGCAATCCCCTACGAGCAGTACTTC,CASSEAIPYEQYF
14,many,TRBV6-1,TRBJ1-2,TRBD1,TGTGCCAGCAGTGCCGGGACAGGGGTCTATGGCTACACCTTC,CASSAGTGVYGYTF
13,few,TRBV29-1,TRBJ1-5,.,TGCAGCGTTGCTGACAGCGGTTTTCAGCCCCAGCATTTT,CSVADSGFQPQHF
12,.,TRBV2,TRBJ2-3,.,TGTGCCAGCAGTGATCCCACGTATACGCAGTATTTT,CASSDPTYTQYF
15,many,TRBV9,TRBJ1-3,.,TGTGCCAGCAGCGGTAACAGGGACTCTGGAAACACCATATATTTT,CASSGNRDSGNTIYF
14,many,TRBV28,TRBJ2-7,.,TGTGCCAGCAGCTTAGGAACAGGGAGGTACGAGCAGTACTTC,CASSLGTGRYEQYF
15,many,TRBV6-1,TRBJ2-7,TRBD1,TGTGCCAGCAGCGAAAGTCGGGGACAGGTCGACGAGCAGTACTTC,CASSESRGQVDEQYF
14,many,TRBV20-1,TRBJ2-7,.,TGCAGTGCCAGAGAGGGGGGGCTACCCTACGAGCAGTACTTC,CSAREGGLPYEQYF
13,many,TRBV19,TRBJ1-5,.,TGTGCCAGTAGTCTCCGGCGGGTGCAGCCCCAGCATTTT,CASSLRRVQPQHF
14,many,TRBV4-2,TRBJ2-7,TRBD2,TGTGCCAGCAGCCAGGGTAGCGGGAGGTACGAGCAGTACTTC,CASSQGSGRYEQYF
13,.,TRBV2,TRBJ1-1,TRBD1,TGTGCCAGCAGTTTGGACAGGGATCAGCCCGGCTTCTTT,CASSLDRDQPGFF
13,many,TRBV6-5,TRBJ1-1,.,TGTGCCAGCAGTTACGGTGAGGGGCCTGAAGCTTTCTTT,CASSYGEGPEAFF
13,many,TRBV2,TRBJ2-5,TRBD1,TGTGCCAGCAGCCAAACACAGGGGGAGACCCAGTACTTC,CASSQTQGETQYF
15,many,TRBV6-2/TRBV6-3,TRBJ1-5,TRBD1,TGTGCCAGCAGTCAGACAGGGGCGAGCAATCAGCCCCAGCATTTT,CASSQTGASNQPQHF
15,few,TRBV2,TRBJ2-7,TRBD1,TGTGCCAGCACCAGGACGGGGACAGGGGCTGACGAGCAGTACTTC,CASTRTGTGADEQYF
13,many,TRBV20-1,TRBJ1-2,.,TGCAGTGCCGCAGAGGGGGGTAACTATGGCTACACCTTC,CSAAEGGNYGYTF
12,.,TRBV12-3/TRBV12-4,TRBJ1-2,TRBD1,TGTGCCAGCAAGTACAGGGGAGGGAGCTACACCTTC,CASKYRGGSYTF
13,many,TRBV29-1,TRBJ2-7,TRBD2,TGCAGCGTGTACTTTAGCGGGGGGAACGAGCAGTACTTC,CSVYFSGGNEQYF
14,.,TRBV6-1,TRBJ1-2,TRBD1,TGTGCCAGCAGTCCCCGGGACAGTACCAATGGCTACACCTTC,CASSPRDSTNGYTF
16,many,TRBV6-1,TRBJ2-2,.,TGTGCCAGCAGCCGTAACACAGGGAGGGTAGGGGGGGAGCTGTTTTTT,CASSRNTGRVGGELFF
13,many,TRBV12-3/TRBV12-4,TRBJ1-1,.,TGTGCCAGCAGGGGCGCGGGAAACACTGAAGCTTTCTTT,CASRGAGNTEAFF
14,few,TRBV6-2/TRBV6-3,TRBJ2-7,TRBD2,TGTGCCAGCTCCCTCGGACTAGCAAACTACGAGCAGTACTTC,CASSLGLANYEQYF
16,.,TRBV12-3/TRBV12-4,TRBJ2-2,TRBD1,TGTGCCAGCAGACCGTGGGGACAGGGGAACACCGGGGAGCTGTTTTTT,CASRPWGQGNTGELFF
16,.,TRBV19,TRBJ1-5,TRBD1,TGTGCCAGTAGTATTAGACAGGGAGACCGGGGTCAGCCCCAGCATTTT,CASSIRQGDRGQPQHF
12,many,TRBV20-1,TRBJ2-7,.,TGCAGTGTAACAGGTCCGACCTACGAGCAGTACTTC,CSVTGPTYEQYF
13,few,TRBV30,TRBJ1-1,.,TGTGCCTGGAGACGACAGTTAAACACTGAAGCTTTCTTT,CAWRRQLNTEAFF
15,.,TRBV16,TRBJ1-6,.,TGTGCCAGCAGCGGTACAGGGATGAGAGATTCACCCCTCCACTTT,CASSGTGMRDSPLHF
13,few,TRBV6-1,TRBJ1-5,TRBD1,TGTGCCAGCAGGAGGACAGGGTCGCAGCCCCAGCATTTT,CASRRTGSQPQHF
16,.,TRBV10-3,TRBJ2-2,TRBD1,TGTGCCATCAGTGAGTCGGCAGGGGGCAACACCGGGGAGCTGTTTTTT,CAISESAGGNTGELFF
14,many,TRBV6-5,TRBJ2-7,TRBD1,TGCGCCAGCAGCTACGGGACAGGGGCCTACGAGCAGTACTTC,CASSYGTGAYEQYF
17,many,TRBV28,TRBJ1-5,TRBD1,TGTGCCAGCAGAACAGGGACAGAACCTGGGTGGAATCAGCCCCAGCATTTT,CASRTGTEPGWNQPQHF
15,many,TRBV6-5,TRBJ2-4,.,TGTGCCAGCAGTTCCCCCGGGGGAGGCAAAAACATTCAGTACTTC,CASSSPGGGKNIQYF
14,.,TRBV2,TRBJ2-7,TRBD1,TGTGCCAGCAGTGAAGGGACAGGGGGGCTCGAGCAGTACTTC,CASSEGTGGLEQYF
14,many,TRBV2,TRBJ2-7,.,TGTGCCAGCAGTGACCCAAATAGCTCCTACGAGCAGTACTTC,CASSDPNSSYEQYF
15,many,TRBV18,TRBJ2-2,.,TGTGCCAGCTCACCAGATTTTTCGAACACCGGGGAGCTGTTTTTT,CASSPDFSNTGELFF
13,.,TRBV2,TRBJ2-7,TRBD1,TGTGCCAGCGGCCCGGAGACAGGGGTCGAGCAGTACTTC,CASGPETGVEQYF
13,many,TRBV5-6,TRBJ1-2,.,TGTGCCAGCAGCTTCAGGGTTGTGGATGGCTACACCTTC,CASSFRVVDGYTF